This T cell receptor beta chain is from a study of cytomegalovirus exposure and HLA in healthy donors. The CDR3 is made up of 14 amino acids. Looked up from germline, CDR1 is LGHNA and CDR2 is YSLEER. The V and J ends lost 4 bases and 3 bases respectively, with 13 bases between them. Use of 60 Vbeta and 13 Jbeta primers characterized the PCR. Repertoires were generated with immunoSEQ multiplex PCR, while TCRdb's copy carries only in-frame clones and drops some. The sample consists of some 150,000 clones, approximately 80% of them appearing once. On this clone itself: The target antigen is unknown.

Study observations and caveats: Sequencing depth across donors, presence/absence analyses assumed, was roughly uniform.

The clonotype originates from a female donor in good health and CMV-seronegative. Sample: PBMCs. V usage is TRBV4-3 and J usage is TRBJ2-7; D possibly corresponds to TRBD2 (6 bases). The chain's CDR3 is CASSPVAERYEQYF. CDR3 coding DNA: TGCGCCAGCAGCCCAGTAGCGGAACGCTACGAGCAGTACTTC.